These 5 T cell receptor beta chains were all obtained from the same sample, sequenced in a study of cytomegalovirus exposure and HLA in healthy donors (dated by TCRdb to about 2017). The method was the immunoSEQ multiplex PCR assay. The multiplex PCR relied on a mix of 60 forward primers for TCR Vbeta segments and 13 reverse primers for TCR Jbeta segments. What TCRdb holds here is the immuneACCESS table cut down to in-frame rearrangements. Part of the clones is not present; checked against another copy, under half of the missing clones reflect an unresolved V gene, and the others are unexplained. The sample yields approximately 130,000 clones; around 84% were counted once. In total, the top ten clones hold 6.3% of the sample. Sequencing was carried out using PBMCs. The receptors come from a woman in her forties in good health and CMV-seronegative.

The chain combines TRBV7-2 with TRBJ2-6; no clear D gene. V lost 5 bases, J lost 0 bases, and 5 bases lay in between. CDR1 SGHTA and CDR2 FQGNSA come from the germline V gene. The CDR3 spans 14 residues. Here the CDR3 reads CASSPRSGANVLTF. The CDR3 nucleotides read TGTGCCAGCAGCCCCCGCTCTGGGGCCAACGTCCTGACTTTC.

To note about this clone: One end of the junction is discordant with germline, which a read error may explain. The V gene is TRBV10-3, the J gene TRBJ2-6, with TRBD2 matching 7 bases. The CDR3 runs to 16 residues. CDR1 is ENHRY, CDR2 SYGVKD, per germline. The CDR3 protein is CAISSSGRSGANGLTF. CDR3 nucleotides: TGTGCCATCAGTTCTAGCGGCCGCTCTGGGGCCAACGGCCTGACTTTC.

This sequence joins TRBV6-1 and TRBJ2-7; a possible D gene is TRBD2 (5 bases). The ends were cut back, 8 bases at V and 3 bases at J, with 14 bases in the middle. The CDR3 runs to 13 residues. Germline V CDR1 and CDR2: MNHNS, SASEGT. The CDR3 spells CASRTAANYEQYF. CDR3 DNA sequence: TGTGCCAGCCGTACAGCGGCCAACTACGAGCAGTACTTC.

There are a few counts of this clone. The chain joins TRBV2 to TRBJ2-1; D ambiguous. The V gene lost 4 bases and the J gene lost 5 bases, with 9 bases spanning the gap. The CDR3 is 13 residues long. The germline V gene encodes CDR1 SNHLY and CDR2 FYNNEI. CDR3 DNA: TGTGCCAGCAGTGTCAACGGAGACAATGAGCAGTTCTTC. It codes for CASSVNGDNEQFF.

As concerns this clone: The junction does not match germline at one end; this may be a read error. Here the CDR3 reads CASATSGSVKNSQYF. The CDR3 DNA follows: TGTGCCAGCGCGACTAGCGGGAGTGTCAAAAACAGTCAGTACTTC. This chain uses TRBV7-2 with TRBJ2-4; 12 positions agree with TRBD2. The CDR3 loop spans 15 amino acids. Germline loops: CDR1 SGHTA, CDR2 FQGNSA.